The TCR beta chain under discussion was sequenced for a study of blood T cells in healthy people across ages. Next came a second PCR, run for 7 to 11 cycles, which used a sample-barcoded 5' primer along with a J-beta primer mix. TCRdb used MiXCR to reprocess the 5' RACE reads, holding one entry per CDR3 protein. Altogether roughly 800,000 distinct CDR3 sequences are present, 55% to 75% being singletons, with the ten largest covering approximately 23%. This CDR3 has 15 amino acids. Trimming shortened V by 1 base and J by 6 bases, and 13 bases separated the two germline ends. CDR1 and CDR2 from the germline V gene are SGHTA and FQGNSA. This clonotype turned up a few times.

The receptor's source is a man aged 30 to 45 in good health. Specimen: blood. J is TRBJ2-4 and V is TRBV7-2; D is possibly TRBD2 (6 bases). The CDR3 region is CASSLGAGMGNIQYF. DNA of the CDR3: TGTGCCAGCAGCTTAGGGGCGGGAATGGGAAACATTCAGTACTTC.